Included here is one TCR beta chain sequence, with context. The antigen remains unidentified. The sample is drawn from a study of T cell responses to AZD1222 COVID-19 vaccine. General study findings and limits: Within unmutated variant regions lay the reported targets of nearly half of spike-specific TCRs. The donors showed a predominance of white British ancestry and of females, with possible underestimation of clonal diversity. At baseline, seropositivity was found in only 5 to 7 AZD1222 recipients.

V lost 3 bases, J lost 1 base, and 18 bases lay in between. This CDR3 region has 16 residues. The germline CDR1 and CDR2 sequences are SQVTM and ANQGSEA. Pooled samples include second doses given at about 4 or 12 weeks. Clones were sequenced by immunoSEQ multiplex PCR, and TCRdb holds only the in-frame ones, with some missing. The sample includes some 150,000 clones, around nine tenths of them seen just once. This clonotype was sampled from an adult who received the AZD1222 COVID-19 vaccine. The chain combines TRBV29-1 with TRBJ2-5; no firm D call. Sequencing was performed on peripheral blood, taken 28 days after the second AZD1222 dose. The CDR3 protein is CSVDGQDLEFQETQYF. DNA of the CDR3: TGCAGCGTTGATGGGCAGGACCTCGAATTCCAAGAGACCCAGTACTTC.